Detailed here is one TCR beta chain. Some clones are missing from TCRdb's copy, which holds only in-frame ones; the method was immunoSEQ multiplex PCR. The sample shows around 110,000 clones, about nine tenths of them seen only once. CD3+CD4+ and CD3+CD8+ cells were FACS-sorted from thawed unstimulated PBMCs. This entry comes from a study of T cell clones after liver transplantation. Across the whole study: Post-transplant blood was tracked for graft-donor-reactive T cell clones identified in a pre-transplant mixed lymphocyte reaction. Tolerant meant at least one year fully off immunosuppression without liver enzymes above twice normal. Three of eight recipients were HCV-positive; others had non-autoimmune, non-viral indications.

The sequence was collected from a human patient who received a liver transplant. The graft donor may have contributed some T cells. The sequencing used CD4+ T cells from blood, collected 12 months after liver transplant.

CDR3: CASTPGHLGTDTQYF. CDR3 DNA: TGTGCCAGCACCCCCGGACATCTCGGCACAGATACGCAGTATTTT. The chain couples TRBV28 to TRBJ2-3; TRBD1 might be the D (5 bases). V lost 7 bases and J 1 base, leaving 15 bases between the germline ends. The CDR3 runs 15 residues. Germline assignment: CDR1 MDHEN and CDR2 SYDVKM. Based on the CDR3 plus reference TRBV28 and TRBJ2-3, the full variable domain is DVKVTQSSRYLVKRTGEKVFLECVQDMDHENMFWYRQDPGLGLRLIYFSYDVKMKEKGDIPEGYSVSREKKERFSLILESASTNQTSMYLCASTPGHLGTDTQYFGPGTRLTVL.